The clone carrying this TCR beta chain was detected only once. Its antigen is unknown. These data come from a study of STAT3 mutations in large granular lymphocyte leukemia. On the study more broadly: Roughly 37% of treated T-LGLL patients showed hematologic response to immunosuppression.

Sequencing used immunoSEQ multiplex PCR; TCRdb keeps in-frame clones, though not all of them. The sample includes about 42,000 clones, 80% to 90% of them seen just once. Whole-study findings and limits: In T-cell large granular lymphocyte leukemia, about half of patients showed multiple immunodominant subclonotypes.

The receptor comes from a human donor with T large granular lymphocyte leukemia. Some clones in this sample may be carry-over from other donors' samples. The specimen sequenced was PBMCs.

CDR3 amino acids: CAISESTEGLNVQYV. In DNA, the CDR3 is TGTGCCATCAGTGAGTCGACTGAAGGGTTAAATGTGCAGTACGTC. The chain couples TRBV10-3 to TRBJ2-7; D is undetermined. Per germline, CDR1 ENHRY and CDR2 SYGVKD. CDR3 size: 15 residues. Trimming took 0 bases from V and 9 from J, leaving 18 bases between them.